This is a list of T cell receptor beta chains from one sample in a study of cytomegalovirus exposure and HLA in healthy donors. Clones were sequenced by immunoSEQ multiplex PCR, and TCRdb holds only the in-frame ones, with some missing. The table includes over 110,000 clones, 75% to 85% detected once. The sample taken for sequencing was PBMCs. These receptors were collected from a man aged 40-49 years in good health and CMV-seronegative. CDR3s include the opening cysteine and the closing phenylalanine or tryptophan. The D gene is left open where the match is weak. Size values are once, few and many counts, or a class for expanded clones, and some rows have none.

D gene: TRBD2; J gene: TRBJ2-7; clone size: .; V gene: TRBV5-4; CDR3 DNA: TGTGCCAGCAGCCCCCCCGGGACTAGCGGGGCGAGCTCCTACGAGCAGTACTTC; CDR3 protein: CASSPPGTSGASSYEQYF
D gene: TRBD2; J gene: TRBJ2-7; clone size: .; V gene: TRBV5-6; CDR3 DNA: TGTGCCAGCAGCTTTGGGAGCGGGGGGTACGAGCAGTACTTC; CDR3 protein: CASSFGSGGYEQYF
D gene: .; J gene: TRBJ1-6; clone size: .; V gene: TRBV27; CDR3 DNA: TGTGCCAGCAGTTCGTTACACAGCTCCTATAATTCACCCCTCCACTTT; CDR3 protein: CASSSLHSSYNSPLHF
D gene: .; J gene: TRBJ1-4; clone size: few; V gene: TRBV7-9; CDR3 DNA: TGTGCCAGCAGCCAGCGGGGGGGGCGCGGTGAAAAACTGTTTTTT; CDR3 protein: CASSQRGGRGEKLFF
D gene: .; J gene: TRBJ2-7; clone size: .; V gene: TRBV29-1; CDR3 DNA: TGCAGCGTTGCCGAGGGTGCCTACGAGCAGTACTTC; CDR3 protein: CSVAEGAYEQYF
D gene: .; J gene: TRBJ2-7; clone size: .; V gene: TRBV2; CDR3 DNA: TGTGCCAGCAGTGAAAGGTCTAGAGAAGCCTACGAGCAGTACTTC; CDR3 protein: CASSERSREAYEQYF
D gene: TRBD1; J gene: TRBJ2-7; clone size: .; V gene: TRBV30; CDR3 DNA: TGTGCCTGGAGTGTAGGGACAGGTTGGGGGAACGAGCAGTACTTC; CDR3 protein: CAWSVGTGWGNEQYF
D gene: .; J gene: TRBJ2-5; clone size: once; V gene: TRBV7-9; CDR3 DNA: TGTGCCAGCAGCGTCACAGGGACCCTGAAAAAAGAGACCCAGTACTTC; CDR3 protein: CASSVTGTLKKETQYF
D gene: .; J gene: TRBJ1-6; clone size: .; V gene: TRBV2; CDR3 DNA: TGTGCCAGCAGCGCGGGGGGCTACAGCTCACCCCTCCACTTT; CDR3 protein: CASSAGGYSSPLHF
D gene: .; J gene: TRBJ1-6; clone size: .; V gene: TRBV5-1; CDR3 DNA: TGCGCCAGCAGTCCGAGCTCCTATAATTCACCCCTCCACTTT; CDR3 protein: CASSPSSYNSPLHF
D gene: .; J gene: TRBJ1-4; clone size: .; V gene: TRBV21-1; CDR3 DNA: TGTGCCAGCAGCAAAGAGGTACAGGGAGATGAAAAACTGTTTTTT; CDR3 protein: CASSKEVQGDEKLFF
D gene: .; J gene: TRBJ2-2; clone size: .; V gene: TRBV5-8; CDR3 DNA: TGTGCCAGCAGGATGGGGCGCGGTAGACCCGGGGAGCTGTTTTTT; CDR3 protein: CASRMGRGRPGELFF
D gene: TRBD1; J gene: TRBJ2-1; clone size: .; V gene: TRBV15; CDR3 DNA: TGTGCCACCAGCAGACCGGGACAGGGTGAGCATGAGCAGTTCTTC; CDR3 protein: CATSRPGQGEHEQFF
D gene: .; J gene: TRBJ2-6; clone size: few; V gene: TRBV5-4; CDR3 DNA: TGTGCCAGCAGAGACAGTGTTCTAAGTTCTGGGGCCAACGTCCTGACTTTC; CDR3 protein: CASRDSVLSSGANVLTF
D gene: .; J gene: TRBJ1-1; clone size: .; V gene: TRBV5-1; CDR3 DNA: TGCGCCAGCAGCCGCGAGGGCAGGGGAAGTCAGAGGGACACTGAAGCTTTCTTT; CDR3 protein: CASSREGRGSQRDTEAFF
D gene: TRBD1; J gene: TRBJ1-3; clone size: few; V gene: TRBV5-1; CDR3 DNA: TGCGCCAGCAGCCCCGGGACAGGACCCCTCTCTTTCTCGGGAAACACCATATATTTT; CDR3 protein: CASSPGTGPLSFSGNTIYF
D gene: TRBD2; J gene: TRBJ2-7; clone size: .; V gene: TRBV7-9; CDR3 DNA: TGTGCCAGCAGCTTAGCGCCGGGGGGTGCGGGGGGCCTCCACGAGCAGTACTTC; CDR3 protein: CASSLAPGGAGGLHEQYF
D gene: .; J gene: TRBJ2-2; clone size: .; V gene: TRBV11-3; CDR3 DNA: TGTGCCAGCAGCAAAGGGGGAGGGGGGAACACCGGGGAGCTGTTTTTT; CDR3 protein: CASSKGGGGNTGELFF
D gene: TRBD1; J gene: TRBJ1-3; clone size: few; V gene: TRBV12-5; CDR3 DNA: TGTGCTAGTGGTCCAGGGACAGGGCAAGGAAACACCATATATTTT; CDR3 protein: CASGPGTGQGNTIYF
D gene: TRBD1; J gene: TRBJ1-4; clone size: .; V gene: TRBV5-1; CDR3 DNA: TGCGCCAGCAGCTCCTTGACCGGGACAGACGAAAAACTGTTTTTT; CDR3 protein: CASSSLTGTDEKLFF
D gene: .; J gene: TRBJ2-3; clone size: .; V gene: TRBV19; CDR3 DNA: TGTGCCAGTAGTACACAAAGCACAGATACGCAGTATTTT; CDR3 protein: CASSTQSTDTQYF
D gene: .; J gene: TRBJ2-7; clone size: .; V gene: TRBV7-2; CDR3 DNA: TGTGCCAGCAGCTTAAGGACACCCAGGGAGCAGTACTTC; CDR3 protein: CASSLRTPREQYF
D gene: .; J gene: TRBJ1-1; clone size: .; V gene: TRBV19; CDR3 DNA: TGTGCCAGTAGCACCCCCCTCGGGGCTGAAGCTTTCTTT; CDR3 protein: CASSTPLGAEAFF
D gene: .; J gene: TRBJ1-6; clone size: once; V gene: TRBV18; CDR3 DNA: TGTGCCAGCTCACCACAGGGGCAGGGTTCACCCCTCCACTTT; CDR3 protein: CASSPQGQGSPLHF
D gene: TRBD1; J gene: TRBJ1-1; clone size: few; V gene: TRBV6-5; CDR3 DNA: TGTGCCAGCAGAACCGGACAGGGGGTGAACACTGAAGCTTTCTTT; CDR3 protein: CASRTGQGVNTEAFF